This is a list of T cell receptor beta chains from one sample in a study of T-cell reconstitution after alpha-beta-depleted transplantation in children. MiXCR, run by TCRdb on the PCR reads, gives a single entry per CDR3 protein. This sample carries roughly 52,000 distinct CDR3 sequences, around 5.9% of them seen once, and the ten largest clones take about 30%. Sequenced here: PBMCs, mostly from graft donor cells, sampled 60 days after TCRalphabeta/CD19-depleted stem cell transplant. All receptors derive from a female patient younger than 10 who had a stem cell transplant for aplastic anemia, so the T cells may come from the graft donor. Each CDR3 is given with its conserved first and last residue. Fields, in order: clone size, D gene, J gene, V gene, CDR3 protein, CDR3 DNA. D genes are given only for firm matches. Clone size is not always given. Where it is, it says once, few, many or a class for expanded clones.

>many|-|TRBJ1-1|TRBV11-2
CASSSLIGEAFF
TGTGCCAGCAGCTCCCTTATCGGTGAAGCTTTCTTT
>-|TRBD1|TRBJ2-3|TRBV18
CASSHRGLSTDTQYF
TGTGCCAGCTCACACAGGGGGCTAAGCACAGATACGCAGTATTTT
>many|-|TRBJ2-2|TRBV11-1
CASSPRQGSGELFF
TGTGCCAGCAGCCCGAGGCAGGGTTCTGGGGAGCTGTTTTTT
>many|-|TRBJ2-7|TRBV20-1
CSASGQADYEQYF
TGCAGTGCTAGCGGCCAAGCAGACTACGAGCAGTACTTC
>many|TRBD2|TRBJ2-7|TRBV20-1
CSARVTSGGTSEQYF
TGCAGTGCTAGAGTTACTAGCGGGGGAACCTCCGAGCAGTACTTC
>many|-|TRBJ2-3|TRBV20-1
CSADPRGDTQYF
TGCAGTGCGGATCCGAGGGGAGATACGCAGTATTTT
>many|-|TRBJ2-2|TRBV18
CASSPWAGLATGELFF
TGTGCCAGCTCACCATGGGCGGGGCTGGCCACCGGGGAGCTGTTTTTT
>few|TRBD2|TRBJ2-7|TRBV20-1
CSARDLLAGFTYEQYF
TGCAGTGCTAGAGATCTCCTAGCGGGGTTTACCTACGAGCAGTACTTC
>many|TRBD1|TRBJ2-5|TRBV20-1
CSARVSTGVGETQYF
TGCAGTGCTAGAGTATCGACAGGGGTGGGGGAGACCCAGTACTTC
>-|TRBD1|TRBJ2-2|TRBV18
CASSPLSWTGGNTGELFF
TGTGCCAGCTCACCGCTATCCTGGACAGGGGGGAACACCGGGGAGCTGTTTTTT
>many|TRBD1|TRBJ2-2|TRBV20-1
CSALEGQGATGELFF
TGCAGTGCTTTAGAGGGACAGGGAGCGACCGGGGAGCTGTTTTTT
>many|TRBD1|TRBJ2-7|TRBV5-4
CASSRDRAQIYEQYF
TGTGCCAGCAGCCGTGACAGGGCTCAAATCTACGAGCAGTACTTC
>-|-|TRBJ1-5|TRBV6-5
CASRETGKGGNQPQHF
TGTGCCAGCAGAGAAACGGGGAAGGGCGGCAATCAGCCCCAGCATTTT
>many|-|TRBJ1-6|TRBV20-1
CSAMIGHLNSPLHF
TGCAGTGCTATGATCGGACACCTCAATTCACCCCTCCACTTT
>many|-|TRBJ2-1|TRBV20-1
CSASRSSYNEQFF
TGCAGTGCCAGCCGGAGCTCCTACAATGAGCAGTTCTTC
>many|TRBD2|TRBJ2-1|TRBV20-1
CSARSGRAGNEQFF
TGCAGTGCTAGGTCGGGGAGGGCCGGAAATGAGCAGTTCTTC
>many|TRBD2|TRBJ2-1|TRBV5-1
CASSILAGAYNEQFF
TGCGCCAGCAGTATACTAGCGGGGGCCTACAATGAGCAGTTCTTC
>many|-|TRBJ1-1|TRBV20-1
CSAGGAGEEAFF
TGCAGTGCTGGGGGCGCCGGGGAAGAAGCTTTCTTT
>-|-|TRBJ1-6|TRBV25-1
CASSYFGGNSPLHF
TGTGCCAGCAGCTACTTCGGGGGTAATTCACCCCTCCACTTT
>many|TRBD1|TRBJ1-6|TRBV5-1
CASSSTTGYNSPLHF
TGCGCCAGCAGCTCTACGACAGGGTACAATTCACCCCTCCACTTT
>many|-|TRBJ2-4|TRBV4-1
CASSQDQERGLGNIQYF
TGCGCCAGCAGCCAAGATCAAGAGAGGGGCCTGGGAAACATTCAGTACTTC
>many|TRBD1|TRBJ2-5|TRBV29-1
CSVEGGQAGNLQETQYF
TGCAGCGTTGAAGGTGGACAGGCCGGAAACCTTCAAGAGACCCAGTACTTC
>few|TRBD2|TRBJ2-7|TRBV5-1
CASSLARGEEQYF
TGCGCCAGCAGCTTAGCCCGGGGGGAAGAGCAGTACTTC
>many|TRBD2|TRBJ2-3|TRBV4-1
CASSQDVGLAGVGTDTQYF
TGCGCCAGCAGCCAAGATGTAGGACTAGCGGGAGTAGGCACAGATACGCAGTATTTT
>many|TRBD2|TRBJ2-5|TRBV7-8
CASSSGGLQETQYF
TGTGCCAGCTCTAGCGGGGGACTCCAAGAGACCCAGTACTTC
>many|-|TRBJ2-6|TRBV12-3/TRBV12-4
CASSLAKHSGANVLTF
TGTGCCAGCAGTTTAGCTAAGCACTCTGGGGCCAACGTCCTGACTTTC
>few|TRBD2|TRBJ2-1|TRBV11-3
CASSLGAGGHNEQFF
TGTGCCAGCAGCTTAGGGGCGGGGGGGCACAATGAGCAGTTCTTC
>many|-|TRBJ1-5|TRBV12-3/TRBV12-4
CASSMETYNQPQHF
TGTGCCAGCAGTATGGAGACGTACAATCAGCCCCAGCATTTT
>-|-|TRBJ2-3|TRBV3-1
CASSGTVRGFTDTQYF
TGTGCCAGCAGCGGGACCGTTAGGGGTTTCACAGATACGCAGTATTTT
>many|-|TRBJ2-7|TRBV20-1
CSARPTLGAAYEQYF
TGCAGTGCTAGACCCACCCTAGGCGCTGCCTACGAGCAGTACTTC
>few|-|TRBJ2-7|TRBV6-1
CASRLEEAGVQYF
TGTGCCAGCAGACTCGAGGAGGCTGGTGTACAGTACTTC
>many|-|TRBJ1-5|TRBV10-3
CAISGRENQPQHF
TGTGCCATCAGTGGAAGAGAGAATCAGCCCCAGCATTTT
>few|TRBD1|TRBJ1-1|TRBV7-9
CASSLAATGGTEAFF
TGTGCCAGCAGCTTAGCCGCGACAGGGGGAACTGAAGCTTTCTTT
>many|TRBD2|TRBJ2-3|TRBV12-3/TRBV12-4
CASSRGGGTDTQYF
TGTGCCAGCAGTCGGGGAGGGGGCACAGATACGCAGTATTTT
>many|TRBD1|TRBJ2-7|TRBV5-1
CANRQGAFYEQYF
TGCGCCAATCGACAGGGGGCCTTCTACGAGCAGTACTTC
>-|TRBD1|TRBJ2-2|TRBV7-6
CASSARQGNTGELFF
TGTGCCAGCAGCGCCCGACAGGGGAACACCGGGGAGCTGTTTTTT
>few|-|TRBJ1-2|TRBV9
CASSPPPGGPVSYGYTF
TGTGCCAGCAGCCCACCCCCCGGGGGACCGGTATCATATGGCTACACCTTC
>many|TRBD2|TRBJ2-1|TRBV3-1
CASSQGLAGGYNEQFF
TGTGCCAGCAGCCAGGGACTAGCGGGGGGTTACAATGAGCAGTTCTTC
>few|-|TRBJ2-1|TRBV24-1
CATSDGLYNEQFF
TGTGCCACCAGTGATGGACTGTACAATGAGCAGTTCTTC
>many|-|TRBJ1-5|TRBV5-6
CASSLGGFSNQPQHF
TGTGCCAGCAGCTTGGGAGGGTTTAGCAATCAGCCCCAGCATTTT
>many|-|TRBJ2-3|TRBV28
CATREQAGTSTDTQYF
TGTGCCACTCGCGAACAAGCGGGGACAAGCACAGATACGCAGTATTTT
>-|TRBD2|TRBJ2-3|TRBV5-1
CASSFPSRSGDHVYTQYF
TGCGCCAGCAGCTTCCCTTCCCGTAGCGGGGATCACGTTTATACGCAGTATTTT